This T cell receptor (beta chain) was sequenced for a study of blood T cell repertoires in COVID-19. Study as a whole: Sites across the United States, Italy and Spain contributed samples from acute and convalescent COVID-19. T cells, B-cell-depleted T cells, or PBMCs supplied cDNA or gDNA.

The table lists this clone with a count of one. TCRdb's copy holds only in-frame clones and misses some; the assay was immunoSEQ multiplex PCR. This table has 150,000 to 200,000 clones, around 81% appearing once. The CDR3 has 17 amino acids. Germline CDR1 and CDR2: KGHDR and SFDVKD. With V trimmed by 0 bases and J by 0 bases, 4 bases remained unmatched. Sequencing used peripheral blood. V is TRBV24-1 and J is TRBJ1-5; 7 bases agree with TRBD1. This clonotype was sampled from a man in his sixties or seventies with active or convalescent COVID-19. CDR3 nucleotide sequence: TGTGCCACCAGTGATTTGTGGCAGGGGGGTAGCAATCAGCCCCAGCATTTT. This codes for CATSDLWQGGSNQPQHF.